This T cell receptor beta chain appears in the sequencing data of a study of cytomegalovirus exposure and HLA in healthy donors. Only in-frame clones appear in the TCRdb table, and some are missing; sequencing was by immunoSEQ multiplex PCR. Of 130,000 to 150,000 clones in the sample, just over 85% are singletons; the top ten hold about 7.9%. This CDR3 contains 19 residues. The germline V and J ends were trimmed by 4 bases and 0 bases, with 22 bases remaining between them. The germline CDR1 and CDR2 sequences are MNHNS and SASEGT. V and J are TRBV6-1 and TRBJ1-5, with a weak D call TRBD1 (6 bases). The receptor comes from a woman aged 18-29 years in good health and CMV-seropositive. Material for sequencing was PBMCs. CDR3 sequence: CASSVGHRDVWSSNQPQHF. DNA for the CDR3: TGTGCCAGCAGTGTCGGACACAGGGATGTGTGGTCTAGCAATCAGCCCCAGCATTTT.